The next 20 T cell receptor beta chains were all read from a single sample in a study of vaccination and CD4 T cells after COVID-19. These TCRs are of unknown antigen specificity. Treatment indicated: approximately 9-day PBMC culture with coronavirus spike peptide pools or control peptides (ViraFEST assay). The unexposed donor gave CD4+ T cells before the COVID-19 pandemic (2011-2018). Sequenced with the Oncomine TCR Beta short-read assay was DNA taken from cultured CD4+ T cells. TCRdb re-derived calls from the PCR reads in MiXCR, one entry per CDR3 protein. The table includes about 8,300 distinct CDR3 sequences, 50% detected once. Sequencing input: CD4+ T cells from blood, cultured in vitro. The receptor set was obtained from a human donor in good health.

The chain couples TRBV15 to TRBJ2-7, with TRBD2 matching over 11 bases. After removal of 0 bases from V and 3 bases from J, the junction contained 7 bases not matched to a gene. This CDR3 is 17 amino acids long. Germline V CDR1 and CDR2: LNHNV, YYDKDF (reference sequence). CDR3 amino acids: CATSREILAGDIYEQYF. CDR3 nucleotide sequence: TGTGCCACCAGCAGAGAAATACTAGCGGGGGACATCTACGAGCAGTACTTC.

This clonotype has a handful of counts. The rearrangement uses TRBV20-1 and TRBJ2-7; D is undetermined. With 3 bases removed from V and 0 bases from J, the gap between germline ends came to 12 bases. There are 14 residues in the CDR3. Per germline, CDR1 DFQATT and CDR2 SNEGSKA (reference sequence). CDR3 region: CSASVAANSYEQYF. The DNA of the CDR3 is TGCAGTGCTAGTGTGGCGGCGAACTCCTACGAGCAGTACTTC.

The table lists this clonotype with a few counts. This rearrangement joins TRBV20-1 to TRBJ2-7, with D unclear. The CDR3 is 11 amino acids. V lost 3 bases to trimming and J lost 3 bases, with 6 bases between them. Germline V gene lookup returns CDR1 DFQATT and CDR2 SNEGSKA (reference sequence). CDR3 DNA sequence: TGCAGTGCTAGGGATCTCTACGAGCAGTACTTC. Amino acid sequence: CSARDLYEQYF.

This clonotype was observed a few times. The CDR3 sequence is CASSETQGVNGYTF. In DNA form, the CDR3 reads TGTGCCAGCAGTGAGACGCAGGGGGTTAATGGCTACACCTTC. The rearrangement uses TRBV6-1 and TRBJ1-2, with 7 nucleotides matching TRBD1. The CDR3 length is 14 residues. With V trimmed by 3 bases and J by 6 bases, 7 bases remained unmatched. Germline CDR1 is MNHNS and CDR2 is SASEGT.

This chain links TRBV7-9 with TRBJ1-5, with no clear D. CDR1 is SEHNR and CDR2 is FQNEAQ in the germline V gene (reference sequence). The CDR3 is 16 residues long. The V gene lost 2 bases and the J gene lost 3 bases, with 14 bases spanning the gap. The CDR3 DNA is TGTGCCAGCAGCTTAATACGGGGTGGCGTCAATCAGCCCCAGCATTTT. Translation: CASSLIRGGVNQPQHF.

This chain joins TRBV6-5 and TRBJ1-6, with 7 bases that match TRBD1. The CDR3 is made up of 15 amino acids. The V segment lost 0 bases and the J segment 7 bases; nucleotides outside the gene matches: 3. Germline values: CDR1 MNHEY, CDR2 SVGAGI. In nucleotides, the CDR3 is TGTGCCAGCAGTTACTCACAGGGGCCCAATTCACCCCTCCACTTT. Residues: CASSYSQGPNSPLHF.

The genes are TRBV20-1 and TRBJ2-5, with D perhaps matching TRBD2 (5 bases). The CDR3 has 13 amino acids. Germline loops: CDR1 DFQATT, CDR2 SNEGSKA (reference sequence). V was shortened by 4 bases and J by 7 bases, with 16 bases between the two germline ends. The CDR3 DNA reads TGCAGTGCTACTCCGAGCGGCCTGGGGACCCAGTACTTC. Its translation: CSATPSGLGTQYF.

The sample holds a few counts of this clonotype. The chain uses TRBV6-5 and TRBJ1-2; 7 nucleotides line up with TRBD1. The junction had 3 bases not matched to a gene; V was cut back by 0 bases and J by 8 bases. There are 13 residues in the CDR3. The germline CDR1 and CDR2 sequences are MNHEY and SVGAGI. CDR3 loop: CASSYSAGGGYTF. The CDR3 nucleotides read TGTGCCAGCAGTTACTCGGCAGGGGGGGGCTACACCTTC.

This chain connects TRBV6-4 to TRBJ2-2; D not resolved. Germline V gene sequence: CDR1 MRHNA, CDR2 SNTAGT. The CDR3 runs 14 residues. The V and J ends lost 8 bases and 1 base respectively, with 11 bases between them. In nucleotides, the CDR3 is TGTGCCAGCCGGGTCACCTGGAACACCGGGGAGCTGTTTTTT. The encoded protein is CASRVTWNTGELFF.

The V gene is TRBV6-2 or TRBV6-3, the J gene TRBJ2-5, with 10 positions matching TRBD2. The germline gives CDR1 MNHEY, CDR2 SVGEGT. V shed 6 bases, J shed 4 bases, and the junction held 8 bases outside the gene matches. This CDR3 has 15 amino acids. The CDR3 bases are TGTGCCAGCAGACCGAGCGGGGGGGCTCGAGAGACCCAGTACTTC. It encodes CASRPSGGARETQYF.

The genes are TRBV5-1 and TRBJ1-2; 10 bases map to TRBD1. J lost 8 bases, V lost 0 bases, and 10 bases had no gene match. The germline gives CDR1 SGHRS, CDR2 YFSETQ. The CDR3 is 16 amino acids. The CDR3 coding sequence is TGCGCCAGCAGCTTGGAGGGGAGACAGGGGGCGCAAGGCTACACCTTC. This translates into CASSLEGRQGAQGYTF.

The V call is TRBV7-2, the J call TRBJ2-7; D possibly corresponds to TRBD2 (5 bases). The germline V gene encodes CDR1 SGHTA and CDR2 FQGNSA. V gave up 0 bases and J gave up 3 bases, with 6 bases separating them. The CDR3 covers 13 residues. This CDR3 is CASSLAGDYEQYF. The CDR3 nucleotides are TGTGCCAGCAGCTTAGCGGGAGACTACGAGCAGTACTTC.

The chain combines TRBV19 with TRBJ1-1; unclear D gene. V shed 0 bases and J shed 2 bases, with 4 bases lying between them. This CDR3 spans 13 amino acids. Germline V gives CDR1 LNHDA, CDR2 SQIVND (reference sequence). The CDR3: CASSIEGNTEAFF. DNA of the CDR3: TGTGCCAGTAGTATAGAGGGAAACACTGAAGCTTTCTTT.

The chain couples TRBV19 to TRBJ2-3; the match to TRBD1 covers 7 bases. V trimming: 1 base; J trimming: 5 bases; junction bases outside the gene matches: 6. The CDR3 runs 15 residues. The germline gives CDR1 LNHDA, CDR2 SQIVND (reference sequence). CDR3 DNA: TGTGCCAGTAGTATAGGAGGGACAGTTCTAGATACGCAGTATTTT. This gives the protein CASSIGGTVLDTQYF.

This clonotype was counted only a few times. This chain links TRBV20-1 with TRBJ1-2; 8 nucleotides agree with TRBD1. The CDR3 loop spans 14 amino acids. Germline lookup yields CDR1 DFQATT and CDR2 SNEGSKA (reference sequence). V lost 6 bases and J lost 5; bases outside the gene matches: 11. The CDR3 DNA follows: TGCAGTGCGTCACCCTCCGGGACAGGTTATGGCTACACCTTC. The encoded protein is CSASPSGTGYGYTF.

This chain joins TRBV24-1 and TRBJ1-1; D might be TRBD1 (6 bases). This CDR3 comprises 13 residues. Trimming pared 5 bases from V and 8 bases from J, leaving 14 bases between. Germline-derived CDR1 and CDR2 are KGHDR and SFDVKD. The CDR3 region is CATSGIEGGEAFF. The CDR3 region has the DNA TGTGCCACCAGTGGGATCGAGGGGGGAGAAGCTTTCTTT.

The CDR3: CSAITGGYTF. In DNA form, the CDR3 reads TGCAGTGCTATTACGGGCGGCTACACCTTC. This chain connects TRBV20-1 to TRBJ1-2; D is unclear. V was shortened by 4 bases and J by 8 bases, with 8 bases between the two germline ends. The germline gives CDR1 DFQATT, CDR2 SNEGSKA (reference sequence). CDR3 length: 10 amino acids.

This clonotype has just a few counts. The chain is built from TRBV19 and TRBJ1-2; 7 bases align to TRBD1. This CDR3 is built from 13 residues. Germline loops: CDR1 LNHDA, CDR2 SQIVND (reference sequence). V was clipped by 7 bases and J by 4 bases; unmatched bases: 6. CDR3 loop: CASIKRQGYGYTF. CDR3 bases: TGTGCCAGTATTAAACGACAGGGCTATGGCTACACCTTC. Full variable domain (rest looked up from reference TRBV19 and TRBJ1-2): DGGITQSPKYLFRKEGQNVTLSCEQNLNHDAMYWYRQDPGQGLRLIYYSQIVNDFQKGDIAEGYSVSREKKESFPLTVTSAQKNPTAFYLCASIKRQGYGYTFGSGTRLTVV.

J is TRBJ1-2 and V is TRBV2; D uncertain. The V gene lost 6 bases and the J gene lost 0 bases, with 8 bases spanning the gap. CDR3 length: 13 amino acids. The germline V gene encodes CDR1 SNHLY and CDR2 FYNNEI. The CDR3 nucleotides are TGTGCCAGCAGACAGTTTACTAACTATGGCTACACCTTC. It is translated as CASRQFTNYGYTF.

The CDR3 loop is CASSQAGARSNEQFF. CDR3 DNA: TGTGCCAGCAGCCAAGCGGGGGCGCGCTCCAATGAGCAGTTCTTC. The chain joins TRBV4-2 to TRBJ2-1, with D tentatively TRBD1 or TRBD2 (6 bases each). This CDR3 comprises 15 residues. Trimming took 1 base from V and 6 from J, leaving 13 bases between them. The germline gives CDR1 LGHNA, CDR2 YNFKEQ.